This T cell receptor (beta chain) was identified in a study of cytomegalovirus exposure and HLA in healthy donors. Overall study results and limits: In vitro data verified a few CMV-associated chains as specific for CMV antigens.

This clone has just a few counts. Its antigen is not known. PCR used 60 Vbeta primers and 13 Jbeta primers. The method was immunoSEQ multiplex PCR; TCRdb's version includes in-frame clones alone and lacks a portion of them. The repertoire consists of 100,000 to 120,000 clones, with less than 80% occurring once and the leading ten covering about 4%. The origin of this receptor is a woman aged 40 to 49 in good health and CMV-seropositive. Sequencing was done on a sample of PBMCs.

In DNA, the CDR3 is TGCAGCGTTGAAGATCTTTCAGCGGCCTCCTACAATGAGCAGTTCTTC. It encodes CSVEDLSAASYNEQFF. The chain carries TRBV29-1 and TRBJ2-1, with D maybe TRBD2 (5 bases). CDR1 is SQVTM and CDR2 is ANQGSEA in the germline V gene. The ends were cut back, 0 bases at V and 0 bases at J, with 12 bases in the middle. The CDR3 is made up of 16 amino acids.